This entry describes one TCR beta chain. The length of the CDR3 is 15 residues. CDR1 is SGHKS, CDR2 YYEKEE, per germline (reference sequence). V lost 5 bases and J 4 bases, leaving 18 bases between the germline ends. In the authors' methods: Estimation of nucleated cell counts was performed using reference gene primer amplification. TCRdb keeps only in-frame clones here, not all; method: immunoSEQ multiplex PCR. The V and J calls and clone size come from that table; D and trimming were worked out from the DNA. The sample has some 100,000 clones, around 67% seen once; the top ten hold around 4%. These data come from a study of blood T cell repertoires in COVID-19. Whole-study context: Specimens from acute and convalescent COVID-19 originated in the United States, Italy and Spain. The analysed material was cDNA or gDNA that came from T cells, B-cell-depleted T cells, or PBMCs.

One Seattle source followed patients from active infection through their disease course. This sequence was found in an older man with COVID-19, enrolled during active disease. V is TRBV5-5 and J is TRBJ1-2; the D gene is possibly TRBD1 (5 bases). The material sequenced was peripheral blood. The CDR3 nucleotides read TGTGCCAGCAGACCGGGATTCGGGGGAAGCTATGGCTACACCTTC. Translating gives CASRPGFGGSYGYTF. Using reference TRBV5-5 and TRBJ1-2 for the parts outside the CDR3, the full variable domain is DAGVTQSPTHLIKTRGQQVTLRCSPISGHKSVSWYQQVLGQGPQFIFQYYEKEERGRGNFPDRFSARQFPNYSSELNVNALLLGDSALYLCASRPGFGGSYGYTFGSGTRLTVV.